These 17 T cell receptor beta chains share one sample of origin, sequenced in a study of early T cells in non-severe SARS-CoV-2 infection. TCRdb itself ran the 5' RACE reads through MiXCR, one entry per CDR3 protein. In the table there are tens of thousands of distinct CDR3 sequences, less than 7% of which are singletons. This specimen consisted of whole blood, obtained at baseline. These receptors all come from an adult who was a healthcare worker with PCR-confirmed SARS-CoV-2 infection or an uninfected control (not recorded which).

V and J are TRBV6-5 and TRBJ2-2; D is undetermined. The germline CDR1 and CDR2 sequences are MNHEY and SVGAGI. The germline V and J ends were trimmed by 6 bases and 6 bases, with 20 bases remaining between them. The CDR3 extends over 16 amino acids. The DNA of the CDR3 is TGTGCCAGCAGCCGACCTCCGAGGACCGGCTCCGGGGAGCTGTTTTTT. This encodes CASSRPPRTGSGELFF.

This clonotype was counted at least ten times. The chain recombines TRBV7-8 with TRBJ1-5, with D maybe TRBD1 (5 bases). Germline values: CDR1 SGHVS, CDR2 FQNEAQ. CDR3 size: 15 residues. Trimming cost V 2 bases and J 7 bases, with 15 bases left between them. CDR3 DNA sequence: TGTGCCAGCAGCTTAACCGGCAGGGCTGACCAGCCCCAGCATTTT. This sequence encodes CASSLTGRADQPQHF.

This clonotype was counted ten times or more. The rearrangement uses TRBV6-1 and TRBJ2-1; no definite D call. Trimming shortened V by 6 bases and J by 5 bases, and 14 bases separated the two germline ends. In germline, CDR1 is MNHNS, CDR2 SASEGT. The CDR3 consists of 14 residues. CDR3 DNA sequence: TGTGCCAGCAGCACTTCCCATCGTAACAATGAGCAGTTCTTC. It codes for CASSTSHRNNEQFF.

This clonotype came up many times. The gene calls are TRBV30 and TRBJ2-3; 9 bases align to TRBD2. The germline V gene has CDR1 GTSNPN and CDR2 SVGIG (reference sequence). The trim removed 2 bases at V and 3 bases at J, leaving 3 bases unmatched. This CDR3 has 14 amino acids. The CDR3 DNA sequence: TGTGCCTGGAGTCAGGGACTAGCAACAGATACGCAGTATTTT. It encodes CAWSQGLATDTQYF.

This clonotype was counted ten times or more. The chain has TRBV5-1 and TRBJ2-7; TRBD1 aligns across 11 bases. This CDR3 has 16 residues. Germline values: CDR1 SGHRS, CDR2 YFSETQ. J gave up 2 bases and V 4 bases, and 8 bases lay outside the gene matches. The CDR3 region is CASSPIPGQGAYEQYF. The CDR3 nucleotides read TGCGCCAGCAGCCCTATCCCGGGACAGGGGGCCTACGAGCAGTACTTC.

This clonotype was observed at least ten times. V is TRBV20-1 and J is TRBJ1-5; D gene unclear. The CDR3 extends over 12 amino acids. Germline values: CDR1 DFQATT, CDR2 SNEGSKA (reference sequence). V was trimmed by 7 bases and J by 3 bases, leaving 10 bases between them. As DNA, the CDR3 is TGCAGTGTCACAGCTATCAATCAGCCCCAGCATTTT. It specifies CSVTAINQPQHF.

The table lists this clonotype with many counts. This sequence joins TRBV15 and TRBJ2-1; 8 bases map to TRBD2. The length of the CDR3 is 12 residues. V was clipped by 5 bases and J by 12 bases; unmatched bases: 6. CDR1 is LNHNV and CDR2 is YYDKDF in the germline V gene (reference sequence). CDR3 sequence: CATSPPRGAQFF. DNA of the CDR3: TGTGCCACCAGCCCACCGCGGGGGGCGCAGTTCTTC.

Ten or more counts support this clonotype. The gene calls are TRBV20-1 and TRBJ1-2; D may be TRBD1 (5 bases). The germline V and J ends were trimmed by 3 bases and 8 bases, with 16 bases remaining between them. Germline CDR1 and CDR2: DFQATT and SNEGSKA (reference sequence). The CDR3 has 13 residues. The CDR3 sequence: CSASLGARGGYTF. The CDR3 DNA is TGCAGTGCTAGCTTAGGTGCCCGGGGGGGCTACACCTTC.

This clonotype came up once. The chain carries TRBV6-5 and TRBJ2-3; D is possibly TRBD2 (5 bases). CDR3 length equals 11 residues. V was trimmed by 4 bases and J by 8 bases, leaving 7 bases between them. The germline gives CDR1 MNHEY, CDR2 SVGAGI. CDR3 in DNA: TGTGCCAGCAGTTCAGGAGGTACGCAGTATTTT. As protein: CASSSGGTQYF.

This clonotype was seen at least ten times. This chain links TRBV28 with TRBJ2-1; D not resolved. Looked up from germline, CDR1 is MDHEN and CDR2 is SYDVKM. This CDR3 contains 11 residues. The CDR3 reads CVVLSYNEQFF. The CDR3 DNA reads TGTGTTGTTCTCTCCTACAATGAGCAGTTCTTC. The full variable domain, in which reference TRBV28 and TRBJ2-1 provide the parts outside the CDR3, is DVKVTQSSRYLVKRTGEKVFLECVQDMDHENMFWYRQDPGLGLRLIYFSYDVKMKEKGDIPEGYSVSREKKERFSLILESASTNQTSMYLCVVLSYNEQFFGPGTRLTVL.

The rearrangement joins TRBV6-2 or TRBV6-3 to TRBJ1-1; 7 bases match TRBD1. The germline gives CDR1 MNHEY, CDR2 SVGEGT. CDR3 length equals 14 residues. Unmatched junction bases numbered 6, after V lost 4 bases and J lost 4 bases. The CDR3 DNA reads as TGTGCCAGCAGTTCCCAGGGGGTCGTCACTGAAGCTTTCTTT. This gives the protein CASSSQGVVTEAFF.

In DNA, the CDR3 is TGTGCCAGCAGCCTTTGGGTCACGAACACCGGGGAGCTGTTTTTT. It translates to CASSLWVTNTGELFF. The chain employs TRBV3-1 and TRBJ2-2; D unclear. CDR3 length: 15 residues. Germline assignment: CDR1 LGHDT and CDR2 YNNKEL (reference sequence). V lost 4 bases and J lost 0, with 9 bases in between.

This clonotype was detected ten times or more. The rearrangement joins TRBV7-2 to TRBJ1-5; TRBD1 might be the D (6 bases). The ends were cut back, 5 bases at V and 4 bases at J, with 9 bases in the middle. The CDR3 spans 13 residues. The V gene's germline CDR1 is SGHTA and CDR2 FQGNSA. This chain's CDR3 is CASSQDRNQPQHF. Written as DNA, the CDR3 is TGTGCCAGCAGCCAGGACAGAAATCAGCCCCAGCATTTT.

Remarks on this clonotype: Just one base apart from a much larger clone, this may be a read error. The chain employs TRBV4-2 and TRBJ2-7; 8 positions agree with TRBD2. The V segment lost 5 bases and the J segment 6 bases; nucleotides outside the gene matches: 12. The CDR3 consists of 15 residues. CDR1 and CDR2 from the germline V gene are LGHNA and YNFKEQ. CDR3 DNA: TGTGCCAGCAGCTCAACCCCGAGCGGGGGCTCCGAGCAGTACTTC. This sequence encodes CASSSTPSGGSEQYF.

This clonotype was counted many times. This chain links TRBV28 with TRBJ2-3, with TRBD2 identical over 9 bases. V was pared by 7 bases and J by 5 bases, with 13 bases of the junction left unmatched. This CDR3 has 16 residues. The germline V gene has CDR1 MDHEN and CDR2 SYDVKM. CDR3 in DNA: TGTGCCAGCACCGGCGGGGGGGCCGGAGTGAGAGATACGCAGTATTTT. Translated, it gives CASTGGGAGVRDTQYF.

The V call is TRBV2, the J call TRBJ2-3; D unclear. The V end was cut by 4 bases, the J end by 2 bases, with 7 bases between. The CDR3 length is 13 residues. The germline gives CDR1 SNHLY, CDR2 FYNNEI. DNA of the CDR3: TGTGCCAGCAGTGCCCCCTTCACAGATACGCAGTATTTT. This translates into CASSAPFTDTQYF.

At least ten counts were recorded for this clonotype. The CDR3 DNA sequence: TGTGCCAGCAGTCCTGGGCGGCTGGAAGAGACCCAGTACTTC. Protein sequence: CASSPGRLEETQYF. The rearrangement joins TRBV11-2 to TRBJ2-5; D remains unclear. This CDR3 contains 14 residues. Germline CDR1 is SGHAT and CDR2 is FQNNGV. V was clipped by 6 bases and J by 3 bases, with 14 bases between them.